The rows below give T cell receptor beta chains drawn from one sample of a study of shared clonotypes between healthy human individuals. The repertoire was sequenced with immunoSEQ multiplex PCR; TCRdb's copy has only in-frame clones and lacks some. Of around 1.5 million clones in the sample, roughly 98% were seen once. Sequenced sample: naive CD4+ T cells sorted from blood. All receptors come from a man aged 25-40 years in good health. Each CDR3 is given with its conserved first and last residue. The D gene is left open where the match is weak. The size field is filled for only some rows; it gives once, few, many or a size class.

V: TRBV18; size: NA; D: NA; J: TRBJ2-3; DNA: TGTGCCAGCTCACGCGACCTAGATACGCAGTATTTT; CDR3: CASSRDLDTQYF
V: TRBV7-2; size: NA; D: NA; J: TRBJ2-3; DNA: TGTGCCAGCAGCTACCTTGCCAGCGGGAGCACAGATACGCAGTATTTT; CDR3: CASSYLASGSTDTQYF
V: TRBV5-1; size: NA; D: NA; J: TRBJ1-5; DNA: TGCGCCAGCAGCTTGGGCCCGGGCGGCAATCAGCCCCAGCATTTT; CDR3: CASSLGPGGNQPQHF
V: TRBV4-1; size: NA; D: NA; J: TRBJ2-1; DNA: TGCGCCAGCAGCCAAGATACAAGTCACCTTACACTTTACAATGAGCAGTTCTTC; CDR3: CASSQDTSHLTLYNEQFF
V: TRBV19; size: NA; D: NA; J: TRBJ1-1; DNA: TGTGCCAGTAGTCGCAGGGCAAGTACTGAAGCTTTCTTT; CDR3: CASSRRASTEAFF
V: TRBV27; size: once; D: TRBD1; J: TRBJ1-1; DNA: TGTGCCAGCAGTTTCTTGGGACAGGGGAGGGGAAACACTGAAGCTTTCTTT; CDR3: CASSFLGQGRGNTEAFF
V: TRBV18; size: NA; D: NA; J: TRBJ2-7; DNA: TGTGCCAGCTCACCATTCGAGGGCCCCTACGAGCAGTACTTC; CDR3: CASSPFEGPYEQYF
V: TRBV29-1; size: NA; D: NA; J: TRBJ2-3; DNA: TGCAGCGTTGAAGATGCGGTTCTCACAGATACGCAGTATTTT; CDR3: CSVEDAVLTDTQYF
V: TRBV9; size: NA; D: NA; J: TRBJ2-1; DNA: TGTGCCAGCAGCGTAGATGTATACAATGAGCAGTTCTTC; CDR3: CASSVDVYNEQFF
V: TRBV28; size: NA; D: NA; J: TRBJ2-7; DNA: TGTGCCAGCAGTTTAACCGTCGGGACGGACTACGAGCAGTACTTC; CDR3: CASSLTVGTDYEQYF
V: TRBV30; size: NA; D: NA; J: TRBJ2-3; DNA: TGTGCCTGGACTCAGGGAGGGGGTACGCAGTATTTT; CDR3: CAWTQGGGTQYF
V: TRBV9; size: NA; D: NA; J: TRBJ2-7; DNA: TGTGCCAGCAGCGTACTGGACTCCTCCGGCTACGAGCAGTACTTC; CDR3: CASSVLDSSGYEQYF
V: TRBV11-2; size: NA; D: NA; J: TRBJ2-7; DNA: TGTGCCAGCAGCTCGCGCCTTCCGGGAGAACGTAGCGAGCAGTACTTC; CDR3: CASSSRLPGERSEQYF
V: TRBV7-2; size: NA; D: NA; J: TRBJ1-2; DNA: TGTGCCAGCAGCTTAGTAGGGCAGAACTATGGCTACACCTTC; CDR3: CASSLVGQNYGYTF
V: TRBV29-1; size: once; D: TRBD1; J: TRBJ2-1; DNA: TGCAGCGTTTTCAGACAGGGGGCTGTCAATGAGCAGTTCTTC; CDR3: CSVFRQGAVNEQFF
V: TRBV7-2; size: NA; D: NA; J: TRBJ2-1; DNA: TGTGCCAGCAGCTTAATGACAGCCTACAATGAGCAGTTCTTC; CDR3: CASSLMTAYNEQFF
V: TRBV29-1; size: once; D: TRBD2; J: TRBJ2-3; DNA: TGCAGCGTTCGGACTAGCGGAGGTACAGATACGCAGTATTTT; CDR3: CSVRTSGGTDTQYF
V: TRBV27; size: NA; D: TRBD2; J: TRBJ2-3; DNA: TGTGCCAGCAGTCGCCAGACTAGCGGGAGAAGCACAGATACGCAGTATTTT; CDR3: CASSRQTSGRSTDTQYF
V: TRBV28; size: NA; D: NA; J: TRBJ1-2; DNA: TGTGCCAGCATATCCGGACACCCAAATGGCTACACCTTC; CDR3: CASISGHPNGYTF
V: TRBV6-1; size: NA; D: NA; J: TRBJ2-7; DNA: TGTGCCAGCACCGAAAGGTGGGGGGGCCTCGAGCAGTACTTC; CDR3: CASTERWGGLEQYF
V: TRBV18; size: NA; D: TRBD1; J: TRBJ1-2; DNA: TGTGCCAGCTCACCAGGGACAGGACCATCCGGGGATGGCTACACCTTC; CDR3: CASSPGTGPSGDGYTF
V: TRBV20-1; size: NA; D: NA; J: TRBJ2-7; DNA: TGCAGTGCTAGAGATTCGATCCAGTACTTC; CDR3: CSARDSIQYF
V: TRBV27; size: NA; D: TRBD1; J: TRBJ1-2; DNA: TGTGCCAGCAGTTCTTACGGGACAGGGGTTCGGTATGGCTACACCTTC; CDR3: CASSSYGTGVRYGYTF
V: TRBV5-1; size: NA; D: TRBD1; J: TRBJ1-5; DNA: TGCGCCAGCAGCCCTGACAGGGGGGATCAGCCCCAGCATTTT; CDR3: CASSPDRGDQPQHF
V: TRBV19; size: NA; D: TRBD2; J: TRBJ2-2; DNA: TGTGCCAGTAGTATACGGGCGGGGGCCGGGGAGCTGTTTTTT; CDR3: CASSIRAGAGELFF
V: TRBV7-6; size: NA; D: TRBD2; J: TRBJ2-2; DNA: TGTGCCAGCAGCTTAATTATAGCGGGAGGGAACACCGGGGAGCTGTTTTTT; CDR3: CASSLIIAGGNTGELFF
V: TRBV29-1; size: NA; D: NA; J: TRBJ2-4; DNA: TGCAGCGTTGTAGGGGGAGGCAGCCGCATTCAGTACTTC; CDR3: CSVVGGGSRIQYF
V: TRBV28; size: NA; D: TRBD1; J: TRBJ1-4; DNA: TGTGCCAGCAGCATCGACAGGGCTGGGTTTGAAAAACTGTTTTTT; CDR3: CASSIDRAGFEKLFF
V: TRBV5-1; size: NA; D: NA; J: TRBJ2-7; DNA: TGCGCCAGCAGCTTGGCGGCGGGGCCCGGCGAGCAGTACTTC; CDR3: CASSLAAGPGEQYF
V: TRBV18; size: NA; D: NA; J: TRBJ1-2; DNA: TGTGCCAGCTCCCCGAGGGGGGTTTGGGACTATGGCTACACCTTC; CDR3: CASSPRGVWDYGYTF
V: TRBV7-3; size: NA; D: NA; J: TRBJ1-2; DNA: TGTGCCAGCAGCTTAGCTGTGGACTCCCCCGGCTACACCTTC; CDR3: CASSLAVDSPGYTF
V: TRBV7-8; size: NA; D: TRBD1; J: TRBJ2-7; DNA: TGTGCCAGCAGCAAAACTACTAGAAGCCGACAGGGTGGGCAGTACTTC; CDR3: CASSKTTRSRQGGQYF
V: TRBV18; size: once; D: NA; J: TRBJ2-3; DNA: TGTGCCAGCTCACCCAGATACAAGGCAGATACGCAGTATTTT; CDR3: CASSPRYKADTQYF
V: TRBV19; size: NA; D: NA; J: TRBJ2-6; DNA: TGTGCCAGTAGAGACAGCTCCTCTGGGGCCAACGTCCTGACTTTC; CDR3: CASRDSSSGANVLTF
V: TRBV5-1; size: NA; D: NA; J: TRBJ2-1; DNA: TGCGCCAGCAGCTTGGAGTCTACTTACAATGAGCAGTTCTTC; CDR3: CASSLESTYNEQFF
V: TRBV5-1; size: NA; D: NA; J: TRBJ2-3; DNA: TGCGCCAGCAGGGGTACAGTACACACAGATACGCAGTATTTT; CDR3: CASRGTVHTDTQYF
V: TRBV6-1; size: NA; D: NA; J: TRBJ1-1; DNA: TGTGCCAGCAGCCCTAAAATGAACACTGAAGCTTTCTTT; CDR3: CASSPKMNTEAFF
V: TRBV2; size: NA; D: NA; J: TRBJ2-1; DNA: TGTGCCAGCAGTGAATTGACAGTAGACAATGAGCAGTTCTTC; CDR3: CASSELTVDNEQFF
V: TRBV5-1; size: NA; D: NA; J: TRBJ1-1; DNA: TGCGCCAGCAGCTCCACGGGAGTGAACACTGAAGCTTTCTTT; CDR3: CASSSTGVNTEAFF
V: TRBV18; size: NA; D: NA; J: TRBJ1-1; DNA: TGTGCCAGCTCACTAAGGTTAACAGGGAAGTCAACTGAAGCTTTCTTT; CDR3: CASSLRLTGKSTEAFF
V: TRBV5-1; size: NA; D: TRBD1; J: TRBJ1-4; DNA: TGCGCCAGCAGCTTGGGTGTCAGGGGGTCGGAACTGTTTTTT; CDR3: CASSLGVRGSELFF
V: TRBV12-5; size: NA; D: NA; J: TRBJ1-1; DNA: TGTGCTAGTGGCCAAGGGTATCGGGGGGCGGGGAGCACTGAAGCTTTCTTT; CDR3: CASGQGYRGAGSTEAFF
V: TRBV7-9; size: NA; D: NA; J: TRBJ2-3; DNA: TGTGCCAGCAGCTTTAGACAGAGCACAGATACGCAGTATTTT; CDR3: CASSFRQSTDTQYF
V: TRBV10-3; size: NA; D: TRBD2; J: TRBJ2-3; DNA: TGTGCCATCAGTGTGTTAGCGGGAACAGATACGCAGTATTTT; CDR3: CAISVLAGTDTQYF
V: TRBV27; size: NA; D: NA; J: TRBJ2-7; DNA: TGTGCCAGCAGTCGCAACTCGATTCACGAGCAGTACTTC; CDR3: CASSRNSIHEQYF
V: TRBV9; size: NA; D: NA; J: TRBJ2-2; DNA: TGTGCCAGCAGCGCAACGGGACAAAACACCGGGGAGCTGTTTTTT; CDR3: CASSATGQNTGELFF
V: TRBV10-2; size: NA; D: NA; J: TRBJ2-5; DNA: TGCGCCAGCAGTCCCACTAGGCGGGAGACCCAGTACTTC; CDR3: CASSPTRRETQYF
V: TRBV4-1; size: NA; D: TRBD2; J: TRBJ2-7; DNA: TGCGCCAGCAGCCTAGTAGCGGGAGATGCCCGCTACGAGCAGTACTTC; CDR3: CASSLVAGDARYEQYF
V: TRBV7-2; size: NA; D: NA; J: TRBJ1-5; DNA: TGTGCCAGCAGCCCTGAGAGCGGGAGGGTAGGACAGCCCCAGCATTTT; CDR3: CASSPESGRVGQPQHF
V: TRBV19; size: NA; D: NA; J: TRBJ2-3; DNA: TGTGCCAGCAGAAAAACTAGCACAGATACGCAGTATTTT; CDR3: CASRKTSTDTQYF
V: TRBV6-1; size: NA; D: TRBD1; J: TRBJ1-2; DNA: TGTGCCAGCAGGGCAGGGGGCGCCTATGGCTACACCTTC; CDR3: CASRAGGAYGYTF
V: TRBV5-5; size: NA; D: NA; J: TRBJ1-5; DNA: TGTGCCAGCAGCCCAAGGGACCAGCCTTTCAATCAGCCCCAGCATTTT; CDR3: CASSPRDQPFNQPQHF
V: TRBV29-1; size: NA; D: TRBD2; J: TRBJ2-1; DNA: TGCAGCGTTTACGGGACTAGCAGCAATGAGCAGTTCTTC; CDR3: CSVYGTSSNEQFF
V: TRBV7-2; size: NA; D: TRBD1; J: TRBJ1-1; DNA: TGTGCCAGCAGCTCCCACAGGGGCGTAGAAGCTTTCTTT; CDR3: CASSSHRGVEAFF
V: TRBV5-1; size: NA; D: TRBD2; J: TRBJ2-2; DNA: TGCGCCAGCCAAGACAGACTAGCGGGAGATCGGGGGGAGCTGTTTTTT; CDR3: CASQDRLAGDRGELFF